This is a list of T cell receptor beta chains from one sample in a study of blood T cell repertoires in COVID-19. The data were produced by immunoSEQ multiplex PCR, yet TCRdb's version contains in-frame clones alone and is incomplete. The repertoire holds tens of thousands of clones, with around nine tenths as singletons. Sequenced material: peripheral blood. The receptors were sampled from a woman aged 70-85 years with acute or convalescent COVID-19. Each CDR3 is given with its conserved first and last residue. A D gene is named only where the DNA matches it firmly. Rows may omit the clone size; those that give it use once, few, many or a size class.

clone_size j_call d_call v_call cdr3_aa cdr3_nt
few TRBJ2-5 TRBD1 TRBV24-1 CATSDPQSGTGFETQYF TGTGCCACCAGTGATCCACAATCCGGGACAGGGTTTGAGACCCAGTACTTC
. TRBJ2-3 . TRBV12-3/TRBV12-4 CASTTGADTQYF TGTGCCAGCACCACAGGCGCAGATACGCAGTATTTT
. TRBJ1-3 TRBD1 TRBV5-1 CASSLGGQGITNTIYF TGCGCCAGCAGCTTGGGGGGACAGGGCATTACGAACACCATATATTTT
few TRBJ2-7 TRBD2 TRBV27 CASSRAPTSGAYEQYF TGTGCCAGCAGTCGGGCCCCGACTAGCGGTGCCTACGAGCAGTACTTC
. TRBJ2-3 . TRBV19 CASSTRGTDTQYF TGTGCCAGTAGTACCCGGGGGACAGATACGCAGTATTTT
. TRBJ1-2 . TRBV27 CASTSSGSGGRSGYTF TGTGCCAGCACCAGTTCGGGGTCGGGGGGGCGTTCTGGCTACACCTTC
. TRBJ2-1 TRBD2 TRBV14 CASSQDLAGAYNEQFF TGTGCCAGCAGCCAAGATCTAGCGGGAGCGTACAATGAGCAGTTCTTC
. TRBJ2-1 . TRBV27 CASSLAGLQFF TGTGCCAGCAGTTTGGCAGGACTGCAGTTCTTC
. TRBJ2-1 TRBD2 TRBV29-1 CSVEGRTSGSYNEQFF TGCAGCGTTGAAGGCCGGACTAGCGGGTCCTACAATGAGCAGTTCTTC
. TRBJ1-2 . TRBV18 CASRNQGNYGYTF TGTGCCAGCCGCAATCAGGGAAACTATGGCTACACCTTC
. TRBJ2-5 . TRBV15 CATSRADYWGLQETQYF TGTGCCACCAGCAGAGCGGACTATTGGGGGTTACAAGAGACCCAGTACTTC
. TRBJ1-2 . TRBV19 CASSIEDTAAFYGYTF TGTGCCAGTAGTATAGAGGACACAGCCGCTTTCTATGGCTACACCTTC
once TRBJ2-7 . TRBV6-4 CASSPGATGIINEQYF TGTGCCAGCAGTCCTGGGGCTACAGGGATAATAAACGAGCAGTACTTC
. TRBJ1-1 . TRBV7-9 CASSLSLSGSNTEAFF TGTGCCAGCAGCCTATCCCTGTCGGGATCGAACACTGAAGCTTTCTTT
. TRBJ1-3 . TRBV5-4 CASSLSSAGNTIYF TGTGCCAGCAGCTTGAGCAGCGCGGGAAACACCATATATTTT
. TRBJ1-2 . TRBV5-6 CASSVSGGPYGYTF TGTGCCAGCAGCGTGTCCGGGGGACCCTATGGCTACACCTTC
. TRBJ1-2 . TRBV11-2 CASSLDFWANYGYTF TGTGCCAGCAGCTTAGATTTTTGGGCGAACTATGGCTACACCTTC
. TRBJ1-4 TRBD1 TRBV5-4 CASSVRQGGTGEKLFF TGTGCCAGCAGCGTACGACAGGGGGGAACGGGAGAAAAACTGTTTTTT
. TRBJ1-1 . TRBV18 CASSPQLNTEAFF TGTGCCAGCTCACCCCAGTTGAACACTGAAGCTTTCTTT
. TRBJ2-7 . TRBV28 CASSPPGSYEQYF TGTGCCAGCAGTCCCCCCGGTTCCTACGAGCAGTACTTC
. TRBJ1-6 TRBD1 TRBV10-3 CAISESIRTGNSPLHF TGTGCCATCAGTGAGTCGATTCGGACAGGAAATTCACCCCTCCACTTT
. TRBJ2-7 . TRBV6-2/TRBV6-3 CASSYFGLIIGPYEQYF TGTGCCAGCAGTTACTTCGGACTCATCATAGGGCCCTACGAGCAGTACTTC
once TRBJ2-3 TRBD2 TRBV18 CASSTQTSGLIDTQYF TGTGCCAGCTCAACACAGACTAGCGGGTTGATAGATACGCAGTATTTT
. TRBJ2-1 TRBD2 TRBV2 CASIKGLAGDEQFF TGTGCCAGCATAAAGGGGCTAGCGGGAGATGAGCAGTTCTTC
. TRBJ1-5 . TRBV6-1 CASSEGLPGQPQHF TGTGCCAGCAGTGAGGGGCTTCCAGGTCAGCCCCAGCATTTT
. TRBJ2-6 TRBD1 TRBV5-1 CASSETGSGANVLTF TGCGCCAGCAGCGAGACAGGGTCTGGGGCCAACGTCCTGACTTTC
few TRBJ2-5 . TRBV5-1 CASADSPQETQYF TGCGCCAGCGCTGACAGCCCGCAAGAGACCCAGTACTTC
. TRBJ2-3 TRBD2 TRBV7-9 CASSSQTSGVADTQYF TGTGCCAGCAGCTCACAGACTAGCGGGGTTGCAGATACGCAGTATTTT
few TRBJ2-7 . TRBV28 CASSLSSLIYEQYF TGTGCCAGCAGTTTATCCAGTCTTATCTACGAGCAGTACTTC
. TRBJ2-4 TRBD2 TRBV24-1 CATSGRLAGDSLAKNIQYF TGTGCCACCAGTGGCCGACTAGCGGGAGATTCTCTAGCCAAAAACATTCAGTACTTC
. TRBJ2-7 . TRBV14 CASSHHGIAYEQYF TGTGCCAGCAGCCACCACGGTATAGCCTACGAGCAGTACTTC
. TRBJ1-5 TRBD1 TRBV13 CASSARGNQPQHF TGTGCCAGCAGCGCCAGGGGGAATCAGCCCCAGCATTTT
. TRBJ1-3 . TRBV7-9 CASSLALGNSGNTIYF TGTGCCAGCAGCTTAGCGCTAGGAAACTCTGGAAACACCATATATTTT
. TRBJ2-5 . TRBV5-1 CASSQPPLAQETQYF TGCGCCAGCAGCCAACCTCCGTTAGCCCAAGAGACCCAGTACTTC
. TRBJ2-5 TRBD2 TRBV7-9 CASSLSVSGVKETQYF TGTGCCAGCAGCTTATCGGTTAGCGGGGTAAAAGAGACCCAGTACTTC
. TRBJ2-3 . TRBV30 CAWRPTGNTQYF TGTGCCTGGAGACCGACGGGGAATACGCAGTATTTT
. TRBJ2-1 TRBD2 TRBV2 CASRSSGAAYNEQFF TGTGCCAGCAGGTCTAGCGGGGCGGCCTACAATGAGCAGTTCTTC
. TRBJ1-6 TRBD1 TRBV7-8 CASSLPRTGEVYNSPLHF TGTGCCAGCAGCTTACCCCGGACAGGGGAGGTTTATAATTCACCCCTCCACTTT
. TRBJ1-4 . TRBV11-2 CASSLGSGANEKLFF TGTGCCAGCAGCTTAGGGTCAGGGGCTAATGAAAAACTGTTTTTT
. TRBJ1-5 TRBD1 TRBV15 CATSSDRDRDDQPQHF TGTGCCACCAGCAGCGACCGGGACAGGGATGATCAGCCCCAGCATTTT
few TRBJ1-5 . TRBV5-8 CASMDSNGAFSNQPQHF TGTGCCAGCATGGACAGTAATGGTGCTTTTAGCAATCAGCCCCAGCATTTT
. TRBJ1-2 TRBD1 TRBV6-5 CASSYGQGIYGYTF TGTGCCAGCAGTTACGGACAGGGGATCTATGGCTACACCTTC